This paragraph reports one T cell receptor (beta chain). Its target is not known. From germline, CDR1 is SGHTA and CDR2 FQGNSA. The V segment lost 5 bases and the J segment 6 bases; nucleotides outside the gene matches: 4. The length of the CDR3 is 14 residues. This record belongs to a study of cytomegalovirus exposure and HLA in healthy donors. Each of the donors was a healthy bone marrow donor. Study-wide points: Versus the approximately 720-donor mean, an Asian-associated ancestry cluster reportedly showed fewer N-insertions in a later analysis. According to the study, 180 or so TCR beta chains were cytomegalovirus-associated.

The primer mix had 60 Vbeta and 13 Jbeta primers. Only in-frame clones appear in the TCRdb table, and some are missing; sequencing was by immunoSEQ multiplex PCR. The sample yields about 120,000 clones, about 80% seen once. Sequenced sample: PBMCs. This TCR came from a female donor in good health and CMV-seropositive. The chain combines TRBV7-2 with TRBJ2-1; 10 positions agree with TRBD2. CDR3 amino acids: CASSASGGANEQFF. Written as DNA, the CDR3 is TGTGCCAGCAGCGCCAGCGGGGGGGCCAATGAGCAGTTCTTC.